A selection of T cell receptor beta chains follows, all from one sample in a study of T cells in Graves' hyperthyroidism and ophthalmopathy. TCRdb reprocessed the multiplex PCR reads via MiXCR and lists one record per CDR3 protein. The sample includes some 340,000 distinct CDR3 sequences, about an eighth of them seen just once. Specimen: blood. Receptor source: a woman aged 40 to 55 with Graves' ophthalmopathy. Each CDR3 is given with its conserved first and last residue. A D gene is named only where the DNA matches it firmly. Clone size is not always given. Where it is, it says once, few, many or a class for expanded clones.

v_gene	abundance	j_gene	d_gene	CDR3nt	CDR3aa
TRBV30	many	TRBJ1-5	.	TGTGCCTGCAGCCAACCAAATAGCAATCAGCCCCAGCATTTT	CACSQPNSNQPQHF
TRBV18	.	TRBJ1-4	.	TGTGCCAGCTCACCGGGGCTCGTCGGAGAAAAACTGTTTTTT	CASSPGLVGEKLFF
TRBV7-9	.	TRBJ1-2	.	TGTGCCAGCAGCTTTGCCGGGAGCTATGGCTACACCTTC	CASSFAGSYGYTF
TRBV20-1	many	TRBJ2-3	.	TGCAGTGCTTTCGGTACAGATACGCAGTATTTT	CSAFGTDTQYF
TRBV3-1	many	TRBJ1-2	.	TGTGCCAGCAGCCAAGCGGGGAACTATGGCTACACCTTC	CASSQAGNYGYTF
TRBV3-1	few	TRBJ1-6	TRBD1	TGTGCCAGCAGCCAAGGGACAGGGTTAAATTCACCCCTCCACTTT	CASSQGTGLNSPLHF
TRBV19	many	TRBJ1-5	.	TGTGCCAGTAGTATTCCCCCAGGGAATCAGCCCCAGCATTTT	CASSIPPGNQPQHF
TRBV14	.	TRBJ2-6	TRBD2	TGTGCCAGCAGCCAAGGACGGGGAGGGTCTGGGGCCAACGTCCTGACTTTC	CASSQGRGGSGANVLTF
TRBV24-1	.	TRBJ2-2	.	TGTGCCACCAGTGATCCCGCCCCTGGAAGGGGCACCGGGGAGCCGTTTTTT	CATSDPAPGRGTGEPFF
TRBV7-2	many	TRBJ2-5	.	TGTGCCAGCAGCTTAGACGGGGCCGGTGAAGAGACCCAGTACTTC	CASSLDGAGEETQYF
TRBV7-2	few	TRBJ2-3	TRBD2	TGTGCCAGCACGCTAGCGGGACCTACAGATACGCAGTATTTT	CASTLAGPTDTQYF
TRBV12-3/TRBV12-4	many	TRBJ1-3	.	TGTGCCAGCAGCCTAGGTCCTGGGGGGCCTGGAAACACCATATATTTT	CASSLGPGGPGNTIYF
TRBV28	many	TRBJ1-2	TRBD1	TGTGCCAGCAGTTTGCCCCCGGGACAGGGTATTATAATTGATGGCTACACCTTC	CASSLPPGQGIIIDGYTF
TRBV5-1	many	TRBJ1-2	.	TGCGCCAGCAGCCCCGACGGATATGGCTACACCTTC	CASSPDGYGYTF